This T cell receptor (beta chain) is drawn from a study of early T cells in non-severe SARS-CoV-2 infection. Turning to the study itself: Sequencing input comprised bulk RNA from unsorted whole blood; chain pairing was not available.

This clonotype was seen more than once but under ten times. This CDR3 spans 12 amino acids. Germline V lookup: CDR1 DFQATT, CDR2 SNEGSKA (reference sequence). Unmatched junction bases numbered 3, after V lost 1 base and J lost 10 bases. From the 5' RACE reads, TCRdb called clonotypes with MiXCR, one entry per CDR3 protein. The sample shows almost 85,000 distinct CDR3 sequences, 9.5% to 13% of them seen only once. V gene TRBV20-1 combines with J gene TRBJ2-7; 11 bases are shared with TRBD2. The origin of this receptor is an adult who was a healthcare worker with PCR-confirmed SARS-CoV-2 infection or an uninfected control (not recorded which). Sequencing was performed on whole blood. The CDR3 spells CSARVTSGGQYF. Written as DNA, the CDR3 is TGCAGTGCTAGAGTTACTAGCGGGGGCCAGTACTTC.